Given below is one T cell receptor beta chain in context. This sample was taken from a study of blood T cell repertoires in COVID-19. Study in general: The United States, Italy and Spain supplied acute and convalescent COVID-19 samples. T cells, B-cell-depleted T cells, or PBMCs provided the cDNA or gDNA that served as material.

Per the authors' pipeline: Quantification of nucleated cells was approximated via reference gene primer amplification. This table comes from immunoSEQ multiplex PCR, and its TCRdb copy is limited to in-frame clones, with some not included. D and trimming were read from the DNA, whereas the V and J calls and clone size are those reported in that table. The repertoire has 25,000 to 35,000 clones, 90% of them found once; the top ten carry roughly 13%. Material: peripheral blood. The sequence came from a human donor in a cohort sampled during active COVID-19.

This CDR3 reads CASSYMGGIYEQYF. The CDR3 region has the DNA TGTGCCAGCAGCTATATGGGGGGGATCTACGAGCAGTACTTC. V is TRBV28 and J is TRBJ2-7; 7 bases are shared with TRBD2. The germline V gene has CDR1 MDHEN and CDR2 SYDVKM. The CDR3 totals 14 residues. V shed 6 bases and J 3 bases; nucleotides not matched to a gene: 8.